These 6 T cell receptor beta chains were sequenced from one sample in a study of beta chain features in type 1 diabetes. Points from the study as a whole: TCRB CDR3s from Type 1 diabetes patients were moderately but significantly shorter in all four CD4+ subsets.

The authors reverse transcribed all of the isolated RNA, so sequencing captured expressed TCRB transcripts. The protocol was immunoSEQ multiplex PCR, while the TCRdb copy is restricted to in-frame clones and leaves out a portion. This sample has approximately 100,000 clones, with roughly 28% found just once. Their recognized antigens are unknown. The sample comprised central memory CD4+ T cells from blood. The receptors derive from a woman younger than 30 with type 1 diabetes.

This clone was counted only a few times. The genes are TRBV7-2 and TRBJ1-2; D is uncertain. This CDR3 is 13 amino acids long. V dropped 0 bases and J dropped 8 bases, with 10 bases sitting between them. Germline V gene sequence: CDR1 SGHTA, CDR2 FQGNSA. The chain's CDR3 is CASSLASQAGYTF. The DNA of the CDR3 is TGTGCCAGCAGCTTAGCTTCCCAGGCGGGCTACACCTTC.

The V call is TRBV29-1, the J call TRBJ2-7; the match to TRBD1 covers 9 bases. The CDR3 runs to 12 residues. CDR1 SQVTM and CDR2 ANQGSEA come from the germline V gene. The V and J ends lost 7 bases and 6 bases, in that order; junction bases with no gene match: 7. The CDR3 DNA sequence: TGCAGCGGAGGACAGGGGATAAGCGAGCAGTACTTC. This sequence encodes CSGGQGISEQYF.

This clone was found a few times. A junction boundary mismatches the germline segment, possibly from a read error. The J gene is TRBJ2-7, the V gene TRBV2; 13 bases align to TRBD2. Germline V gives CDR1 SNHLY, CDR2 FYNNEI. The CDR3 totals 16 residues. This chain's CDR3 is CASTEGLAGVGNEQYF. CDR3 DNA: TGTGCCAGCACTGAAGGACTAGCGGGAGTGGGCAACGAGCAGTACTTC.

Only a few counts were recorded for this clone. This chain uses TRBV5-1 with TRBJ2-1; 12 bases are shared with TRBD2. Trimming at V came to 4 bases and at J to 4 bases, leaving 6 bases not matched to a gene. CDR3 size: 16 residues. CDR1 SGHRS and CDR2 YFSETQ come from the germline V gene. For the CDR3, the DNA is TGCGCCAGCAGCCCATCCGGGACTAGCGGGTACAATGAGCAGTTCTTC. Residues: CASSPSGTSGYNEQFF.

This clone was seen a handful of times. The chain joins TRBV7-2 to TRBJ2-7; weak D call: TRBD2 (7 bases). V lost 5 bases and J 6 bases, leaving 20 bases between the germline ends. The CDR3 loop spans 15 amino acids. The germline V gene has CDR1 SGHTA and CDR2 FQGNSA. The CDR3: CASSRGGGGIPEQYF. CDR3 nucleotide sequence: TGTGCCAGCAGCAGAGGGGGGGGCGGGATACCCGAGCAGTACTTC.

The chain is built from TRBV29-1 and TRBJ2-3, with unresolved D. Trimming took 6 bases from V and 7 from J, leaving 11 bases between them. The CDR3 spans 11 residues. The germline V gene encodes CDR1 SQVTM and CDR2 ANQGSEA. The CDR3 DNA follows: TGCAGCGTGGAGAGGTCAAATACGCAGTATTTT. Its translation: CSVERSNTQYF.